One sample yielded the 30 T cell receptor beta chains listed below, sequenced in a study of naive and memory T cell subsets. A UMI-containing oligonucleotide was joined by 3' ligation to the TCR cDNA template. Amplification of ligated cDNA took four PCR rounds with SP2 and nested alpha and beta constant primers. TCRdb used MiXCR to reprocess the 5' RACE reads, holding one entry per CDR3 protein. Of 25,000 to 35,000 distinct CDR3 sequences listed, roughly 17% were seen once; the top ten hold 2% to 3%. The source of these receptors is a female donor in good health.

CDR3 nucleotide sequence: TGCAGTGCTAGACCCAGGGGGGCTGACAGGTTTAGCACTGAAGCTTTCTTT. Translating gives CSARPRGADRFSTEAFF. The chain links TRBV20-1 to TRBJ1-1; 7 bases agree with TRBD1. Per germline, CDR1 DFQATT and CDR2 SNEGSKA (reference sequence). The CDR3 is made up of 17 amino acids. V lost 2 bases, J lost 4 bases, and 16 bases stayed unmatched.

This clonotype was seen repeatedly, ten times or more. This sequence joins TRBV5-5 and TRBJ2-2; D is possibly TRBD1 (6 bases). Trimming pared 4 bases from V and 6 bases from J, leaving 19 bases between. The CDR3 runs 16 residues. Germline CDR1 is SGHKS and CDR2 is YYEKEE (reference sequence). For the CDR3, the DNA is TGTGCCAGCAGCCTGCGTCCGGACAGAACGGCCGGGGAGCTGTTTTTT. As protein: CASSLRPDRTAGELFF.

The rearrangement joins TRBV7-2 to TRBJ2-7, with 9 bases identical to TRBD1. V lost 6 bases and J lost 1; bases outside the gene matches: 7. This CDR3 spans 15 amino acids. Germline assignment: CDR1 SGHTA and CDR2 FQGNSA. CDR3 residues: CASSQSGTGSYEQYF. CDR3 sequence (DNA): TGTGCCAGCAGTCAATCCGGGACAGGGTCCTACGAGCAGTACTTC.

In its sample, this clonotype was seen a few times. The genes are TRBV27 and TRBJ1-1; 11 nucleotides match TRBD1. V shed 5 bases and J 3 bases; nucleotides not matched to a gene: 5. The CDR3 contains 15 residues. CDR1 MNHEY and CDR2 SMNVEV come from the germline V gene (reference sequence). DNA for the CDR3: TGTGCCAGCAGTGGACAGGGGGCCGTAGACACTGAAGCTTTCTTT. It specifies CASSGQGAVDTEAFF.

The chain is built from TRBV6-1 and TRBJ1-5; the D gene is possibly TRBD1 (6 bases). The germline V gene has CDR1 MNHNS and CDR2 SASEGT. The CDR3 covers 18 residues. V was clipped by 3 bases and J by 6 bases, with 24 bases between them. This CDR3 reads CASSDLGHGSFWAQPQHF. In DNA form, the CDR3 reads TGTGCCAGCAGTGATTTGGGACACGGTTCGTTCTGGGCTCAGCCCCAGCATTTT.

This clonotype was observed many times. The chain links TRBV10-3 to TRBJ2-7; D gene uncertain. V lost 6 bases, J lost 2 bases, and 14 bases lay in between. Germline loops: CDR1 ENHRY, CDR2 SYGVKD. CDR3 length: 14 residues. CDR3 amino acids: CAISSRLDTYEQYF. The CDR3, as DNA: TGTGCCATCAGCTCTCGACTGGATACCTACGAGCAGTACTTC.

The table lists this clonotype with a few counts. V gene TRBV10-3 combines with J gene TRBJ2-7; TRBD1 matches 8 bases. J was trimmed by 1 base and V by 3 bases; bases with no gene match: 5. The germline gives CDR1 ENHRY, CDR2 SYGVKD. The CDR3 spans 15 residues. CDR3 nucleotides: TGTGCCATCAGTGAAGCAGGGGGCTCGTCCTACGAGCAGTACTTC. Encoded protein: CAISEAGGSSYEQYF.

This clonotype was seen just once. This chain connects TRBV5-1 to TRBJ1-3; D is undetermined. The CDR3 runs to 15 residues. Germline assignment: CDR1 SGHRS and CDR2 YFSETQ. Trimming stripped 1 base from V and 0 bases from J, with 8 bases between. CDR3 DNA sequence: TGCGCCAGCAGCTTGCAGGTCTCCTCTGGAAACACCATATATTTT. This gives the protein CASSLQVSSGNTIYF.

The chain carries TRBV10-3 and TRBJ1-4; a weak D match, TRBD1 (6 bases). CDR3 length equals 15 residues. Germline assignment: CDR1 ENHRY and CDR2 SYGVKD. V was shortened by 5 bases and J by 3 bases, with 13 bases between the two germline ends. CDR3 DNA sequence: TGTGCCATCAGTCCTACAGGGAATTCTAATGAAAAACTGTTTTTT. This sequence encodes CAISPTGNSNEKLFF.

The J gene is TRBJ2-1, the V gene TRBV20-1; 15 nucleotides line up with TRBD2. Losses at the gene ends were 6 bases for V and 3 bases for J; bases not matched to a gene: 15. This CDR3 region has 19 residues. In germline, CDR1 is DFQATT, CDR2 SNEGSKA (reference sequence). The CDR3 nucleotides are TGCAGTGCCCCGAATGAAGGACTAGCGGGGGGGCCATTCTACAATGAGCAGTTCTTC. It specifies CSAPNEGLAGGPFYNEQFF.

The chain uses TRBV7-9 and TRBJ1-1; D is perhaps TRBD1 (5 bases). Germline lookup yields CDR1 SEHNR and CDR2 FQNEAQ (reference sequence). The germline V and J ends were trimmed by 4 bases and 3 bases, with 6 bases remaining between them. The CDR3 runs 12 residues. The CDR3 sequence: CASSWGDTEAFF. The CDR3 DNA reads TGTGCCAGCAGCTGGGGGGACACTGAAGCTTTCTTT.

This clonotype is judged medium-sized. This chain uses TRBV11-3 with TRBJ2-1, with D hard to call. This CDR3 contains 12 residues. Germline V gene data show CDR1 as SGHNT and CDR2 as YENEEA. The V gene lost 0 bases and the J gene lost 7 bases, with 4 bases spanning the gap. CDR3 sequence: CASSLDFNEQFF. The CDR3 DNA follows: TGTGCCAGCAGCTTAGATTTTAATGAGCAGTTCTTC.

This chain joins TRBV6-1 and TRBJ2-7, with 10 bases fitting TRBD1. This CDR3 region has 14 residues. J was trimmed by 2 bases and V by 6 bases; bases with no gene match: 4. Germline CDR1 reads MNHNS; CDR2 reads SASEGT. CDR3 sequence (DNA): TGTGCCAGCAGGCCCGGGACAGGGGCCTACGAGCAGTACTTC. As protein: CASRPGTGAYEQYF.

This clonotype occurred many times. The chain couples TRBV20-1 to TRBJ1-5; D remains ambiguous. The V end lost 4 bases, the J end lost 2 bases, and 12 bases lay between the germline ends. This CDR3 is 14 amino acids long. Germline V gives CDR1 DFQATT, CDR2 SNEGSKA (reference sequence). The CDR3 is CSAIGSSGNQPQHF. CDR3 DNA: TGCAGTGCTATAGGGTCAAGCGGCAATCAGCCCCAGCATTTT.

V gene TRBV25-1 combines with J gene TRBJ2-5; D could derive from TRBD1 or TRBD2 (5 bases each). V was cut by 6 bases and J by 4 bases, with 15 bases left in between. CDR1 MGHDK and CDR2 SYGVNS come from the germline V gene. The CDR3 loop spans 14 amino acids. In nucleotides, the CDR3 is TGTGCCAGCAGAGGCGGGTGGGGCGGAGAGACCCAGTACTTC. Translation: CASRGGWGGETQYF.

The genes are TRBV5-1 and TRBJ2-6; no clear D. Trimming removed 0 bases from V and 11 bases from J, with 15 bases in between. Per the germline V gene, CDR1 is SGHRS and CDR2 is YFSETQ. The CDR3 contains 15 residues. CDR3 in DNA: TGCGCCAGCAGCTTGGTGCGATTCGATGACGACGTCCTGACTTTC. Protein product: CASSLVRFDDDVLTF. Full variable domain (remainder filled in from reference TRBV5-1 and TRBJ2-6): KAGVTQTPRYLIKTRGQQVTLSCSPISGHRSVSWYQQTPGQGLQFLFEYFSETQRNKGNFPGRFSGRQFSNSRSEMNVSTLELGDSALYLCASSLVRFDDDVLTFGAGSRLTVL.

The chain combines TRBV5-1 with TRBJ2-7; the D is unclear. With 4 bases removed from V and 0 bases from J, the gap between germline ends came to 11 bases. The CDR3 runs 14 residues. CDR1 SGHRS and CDR2 YFSETQ come from the germline V gene. The CDR3 DNA sequence: TGCGCCAGCAGCCCCGGGCCTACCTCCTACGAGCAGTACTTC. Amino acid sequence: CASSPGPTSYEQYF. The full variable domain, completed using reference TRBV5-1 and TRBJ2-7, is KAGVTQTPRYLIKTRGQQVTLSCSPISGHRSVSWYQQTPGQGLQFLFEYFSETQRNKGNFPGRFSGRQFSNSRSEMNVSTLELGDSALYLCASSPGPTSYEQYFGPGTRLTVT.

This clonotype was recorded many times. The CDR3 DNA follows: TGTGCCAGCAGTGTCACCCAACAGGGGGCAGGGAATTCACCCCTCCACTTT. Translated: CASSVTQQGAGNSPLHF. V usage is TRBV6-6 and J usage is TRBJ1-6; 9 positions match TRBD1. The J segment lost 7 bases and the V segment lost 5 bases, leaving 12 bases of the junction unmatched. The CDR3 sequence is 17 residues long. Germline V gene sequence: CDR1 MNHNY, CDR2 SVGAGI (reference sequence).

The J gene is TRBJ2-2, the V gene TRBV7-6; D uncertain. The ends were cut back, 3 bases at V and 4 bases at J, with 6 bases in the middle. CDR1 is SGHVS, CDR2 FNYEAQ, per germline. The CDR3 runs 13 residues. For the CDR3, the DNA is TGTGCCAGCAGCTTTACGGGCACCGGGGAGCTGTTTTTT. Translated: CASSFTGTGELFF.

This clonotype was counted only a few times. The CDR3 sequence is CASSLADGGVPYEQYF. DNA of the CDR3: TGTGCCAGCAGCTTAGCGGATGGGGGGGTTCCCTACGAGCAGTACTTC. The J gene is TRBJ2-7, the V gene TRBV7-2, with 7 nucleotides matching TRBD2. The germline gives CDR1 SGHTA, CDR2 FQGNSA. The length of the CDR3 is 16 residues. The trim removed 0 bases at V and 2 bases at J, leaving 7 bases unmatched.

This clonotype was counted a few times. The V gene is TRBV7-9, the J gene TRBJ2-1; D gene unclear. CDR1 SEHNR and CDR2 FQNEAQ come from the germline V gene (reference sequence). CDR3 size: 14 residues. The V gene lost 4 bases and the J gene lost 5 bases, with 12 bases spanning the gap. In DNA form, the CDR3 reads TGTGCCAGCAGCTCCTCCCTAAGGGACAATGAGCAGTTCTTC. Its protein is CASSSSLRDNEQFF. Filled out from reference TRBV7-9 and TRBJ2-1, the complete variable domain reads DTGVSQNPRHKITKRGQNVTFRCDPISEHNRLYWYRQTLGQGPEFLTYFQNEAQLEKSRLLSDRFSAERPKGSFSTLEIQRTEQGDSAMYLCASSSSLRDNEQFFGPGTRLTVL.

This clonotype is labeled medium-sized (0.01 to 0.1%). The chain joins TRBV11-2 to TRBJ2-7; unclear D gene. The CDR3 length is 15 residues. Germline assignment: CDR1 SGHAT and CDR2 FQNNGV. The V gene lost 1 base and the J gene lost 2 bases, with 12 bases spanning the gap. The CDR3 protein is CASSLVAPAAYEQYF. The CDR3 DNA sequence: TGTGCCAGCAGCTTAGTGGCCCCCGCGGCCTACGAGCAGTACTTC.

This clonotype has a handful of counts. The V and J genes are TRBV18 and TRBJ1-1, with 8 bases fitting TRBD1. The CDR3 covers 15 residues. Per the germline V gene, CDR1 is KGHSH and CDR2 is LQKENI. Losses at the gene ends were 5 bases for V and 1 base for J; bases not matched to a gene: 6. The CDR3 loop is CASSFRQGKNTEAFF. CDR3 DNA: TGTGCCAGCTCATTTCGACAGGGGAAGAACACTGAAGCTTTCTTT.

This clonotype was counted a few times. The chain couples TRBV20-1 to TRBJ2-7; D is ambiguous. Germline CDR1 reads DFQATT; CDR2 reads SNEGSKA (reference sequence). Trimming left V 1 base short and J 4 bases short, with 14 bases between. The CDR3 runs 14 residues. In DNA, the CDR3 is TGCAGTGCTAGAGGGCAGATAAGCTCATACGAGCAGTACTTC. Translating gives CSARGQISSYEQYF.

This clonotype was observed many times. The V and J genes are TRBV29-1 and TRBJ2-3; perhaps D is TRBD1 or TRBD2 (5 bases each). Trimming cost V 4 bases and J 6 bases, with 14 bases left between them. Germline CDR1 and CDR2: SQVTM and ANQGSEA. The CDR3 covers 13 residues. As DNA, the CDR3 is TGCAGCGTTGGTAAGGTCGAGGGGGATACGCAGTATTTT. It codes for CSVGKVEGDTQYF.

In its sample, this clonotype was seen many times. The chain is built from TRBV4-2 and TRBJ2-7; D gene unclear. Per the germline V gene, CDR1 is LGHNA and CDR2 is YNFKEQ. The length of the CDR3 is 15 residues. Trimming cost V 0 bases and J 2 bases, with 11 bases left between them. The CDR3 loop reads CASSQEIRATYEQYF. The DNA for the CDR3 is TGTGCCAGCAGCCAAGAAATAAGGGCAACCTACGAGCAGTACTTC.

The table lists this clonotype with a few counts. The chain combines TRBV20-1 with TRBJ2-7, with 9 bases that match TRBD1. CDR3 length: 15 residues. Trimming removed 1 base from V and 2 bases from J; junction bases left unmatched: 6. CDR1 is DFQATT, CDR2 SNEGSKA, per germline (reference sequence). The DNA of the CDR3 is TGCAGTGCTAGAGTACCGGGACAGGGCACCTACGAGCAGTACTTC. Translated: CSARVPGQGTYEQYF.

This clonotype appeared a few times. The genes are TRBV6-5 and TRBJ2-3; 11 bases fit TRBD2. Trimming took 6 bases from V and 2 from J; bases not matched to a gene: 4. Per the germline V gene, CDR1 is MNHEY and CDR2 is SVGAGI. CDR3 length: 15 residues. CDR3 sequence: CASRLLAGVTDTQYF. DNA for the CDR3: TGTGCCAGCAGGCTACTAGCGGGGGTCACAGATACGCAGTATTTT.

The chain uses TRBV6-5 and TRBJ1-5, with D tentatively TRBD1 (5 bases). Trimming stripped 6 bases from V and 1 base from J, with 16 bases between. From germline, CDR1 is MNHEY and CDR2 SVGAGI. This CDR3 comprises 16 residues. CDR3 DNA sequence: TGTGCCAGCAGCCTAGTCGGGGGTCAGAGCAATCAGCCCCAGCATTTT. Its protein is CASSLVGGQSNQPQHF.

The chain has TRBV9 and TRBJ2-7; 8 positions agree with TRBD1. Per the germline V gene, CDR1 is SGDLS and CDR2 is YYNGEE. Trimming took 4 bases from V and 0 from J; bases not matched to a gene: 6. CDR3 length: 15 residues. The CDR3 here is CASSPTGGSSYEQYF. The CDR3 bases are TGTGCCAGCAGCCCCACAGGGGGAAGCTCCTACGAGCAGTACTTC.